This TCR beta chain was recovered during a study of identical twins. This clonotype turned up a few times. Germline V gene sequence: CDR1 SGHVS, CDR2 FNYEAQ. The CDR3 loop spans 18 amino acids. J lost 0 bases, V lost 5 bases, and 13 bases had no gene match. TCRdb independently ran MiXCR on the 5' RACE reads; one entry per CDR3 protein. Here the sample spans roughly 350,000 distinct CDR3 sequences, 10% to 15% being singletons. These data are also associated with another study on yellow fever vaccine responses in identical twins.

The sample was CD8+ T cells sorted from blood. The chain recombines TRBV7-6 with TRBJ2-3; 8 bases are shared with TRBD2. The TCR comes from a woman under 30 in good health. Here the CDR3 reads CASSLRSGGQTSTDTQYF. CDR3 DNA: TGTGCCAGCAGCCTACGGAGCGGGGGTCAGACTAGCACAGATACGCAGTATTTT.